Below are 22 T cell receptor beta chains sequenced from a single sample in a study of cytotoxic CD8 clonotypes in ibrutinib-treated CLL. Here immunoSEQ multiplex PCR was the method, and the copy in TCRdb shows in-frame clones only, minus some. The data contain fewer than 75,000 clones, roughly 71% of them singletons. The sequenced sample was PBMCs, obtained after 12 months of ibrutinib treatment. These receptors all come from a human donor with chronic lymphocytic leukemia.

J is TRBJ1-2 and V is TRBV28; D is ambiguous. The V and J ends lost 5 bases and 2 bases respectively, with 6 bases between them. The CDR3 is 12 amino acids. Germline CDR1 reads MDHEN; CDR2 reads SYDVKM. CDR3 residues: CASSPRNYGYTF. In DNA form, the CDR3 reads TGTGCCAGCAGTCCACGGAACTATGGCTACACCTTC.

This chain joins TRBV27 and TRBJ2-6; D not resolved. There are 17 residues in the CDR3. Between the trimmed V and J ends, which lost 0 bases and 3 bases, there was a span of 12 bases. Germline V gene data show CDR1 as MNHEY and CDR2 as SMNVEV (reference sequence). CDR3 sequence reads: CASSLSFYSVGANVLTF. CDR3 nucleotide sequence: TGTGCCAGCAGTTTATCTTTTTACAGTGTTGGGGCCAACGTCCTGACTTTC.

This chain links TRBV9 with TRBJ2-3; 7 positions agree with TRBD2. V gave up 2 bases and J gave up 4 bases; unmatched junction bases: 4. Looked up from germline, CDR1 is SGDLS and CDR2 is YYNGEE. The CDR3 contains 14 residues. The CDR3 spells CASSVLTSADTQYF. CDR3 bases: TGTGCCAGCAGCGTCCTCACTAGCGCAGATACGCAGTATTTT.

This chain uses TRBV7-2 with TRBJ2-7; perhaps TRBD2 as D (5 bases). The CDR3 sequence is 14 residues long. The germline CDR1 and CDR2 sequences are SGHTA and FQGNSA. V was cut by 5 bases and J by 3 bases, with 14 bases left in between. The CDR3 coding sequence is TGTGCCAGCAGCGCCGGACTGATGTACTACGAGCAGTACTTC. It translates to CASSAGLMYYEQYF.

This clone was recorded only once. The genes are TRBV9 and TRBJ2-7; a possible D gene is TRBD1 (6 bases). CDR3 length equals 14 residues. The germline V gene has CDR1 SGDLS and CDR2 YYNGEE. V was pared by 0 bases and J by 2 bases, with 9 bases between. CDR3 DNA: TGTGCCAGCAGCGTAGATCCAGGGGCCTACGAGCAGTACTTC. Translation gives CASSVDPGAYEQYF.

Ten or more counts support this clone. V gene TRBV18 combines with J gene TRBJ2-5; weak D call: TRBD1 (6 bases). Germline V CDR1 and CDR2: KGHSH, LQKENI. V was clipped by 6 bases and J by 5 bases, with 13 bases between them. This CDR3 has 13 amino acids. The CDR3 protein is CASSPVTGETQYF. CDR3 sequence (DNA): TGTGCCAGCTCTCCAGTAACAGGGGAGACCCAGTACTTC.

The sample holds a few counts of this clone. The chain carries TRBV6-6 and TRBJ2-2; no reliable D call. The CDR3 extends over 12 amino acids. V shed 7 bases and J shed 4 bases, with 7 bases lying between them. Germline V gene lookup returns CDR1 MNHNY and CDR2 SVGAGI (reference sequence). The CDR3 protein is CASKWGTGELFF. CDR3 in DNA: TGTGCCAGCAAGTGGGGCACCGGGGAGCTGTTTTTT.

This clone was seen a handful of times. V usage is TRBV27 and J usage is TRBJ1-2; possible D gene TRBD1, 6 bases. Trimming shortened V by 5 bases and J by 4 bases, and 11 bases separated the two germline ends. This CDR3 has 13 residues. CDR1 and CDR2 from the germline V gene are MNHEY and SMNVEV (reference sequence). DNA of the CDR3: TGTGCCAGCAGTGGACAGCGGAGCTATGGCTACACCTTC. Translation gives CASSGQRSYGYTF.

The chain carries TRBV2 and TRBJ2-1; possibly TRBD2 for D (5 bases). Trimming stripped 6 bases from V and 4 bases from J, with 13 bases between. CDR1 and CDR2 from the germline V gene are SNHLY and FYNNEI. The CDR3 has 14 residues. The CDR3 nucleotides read TGTGCCAGCAGGGCTGGAGCGGAGTACAATGAGCAGTTCTTC. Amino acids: CASRAGAEYNEQFF.

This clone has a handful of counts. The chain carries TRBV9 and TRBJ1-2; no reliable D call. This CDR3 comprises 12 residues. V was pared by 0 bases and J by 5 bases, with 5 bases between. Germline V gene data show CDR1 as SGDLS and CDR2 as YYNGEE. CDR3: CASSVGGYGYTF. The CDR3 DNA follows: TGTGCCAGCAGCGTAGGAGGTTATGGCTACACCTTC. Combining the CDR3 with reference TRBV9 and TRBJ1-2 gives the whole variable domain DSGVTQTPKHLITATGQRVTLRCSPRSGDLSVYWYQQSLDQGLQFLIQYYNGEERAKGNILERFSAQQFPDLHSELNLSSLELGDSALYFCASSVGGYGYTFGSGTRLTVV.

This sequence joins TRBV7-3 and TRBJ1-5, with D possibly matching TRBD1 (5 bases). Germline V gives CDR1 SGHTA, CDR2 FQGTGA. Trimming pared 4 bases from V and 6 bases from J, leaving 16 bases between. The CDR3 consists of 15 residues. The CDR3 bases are TGTGCCAGCAGCTCCGGGACCTTCCTGGGTCAGCCCCAGCATTTT. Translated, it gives CASSSGTFLGQPQHF.

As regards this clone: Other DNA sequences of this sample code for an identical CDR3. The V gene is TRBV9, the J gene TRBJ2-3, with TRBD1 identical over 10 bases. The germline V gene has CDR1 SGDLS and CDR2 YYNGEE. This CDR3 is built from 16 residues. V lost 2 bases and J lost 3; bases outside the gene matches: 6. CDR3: CASSVGGTGVTDTQYF. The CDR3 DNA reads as TGTGCCAGCAGCGTTGGCGGGACAGGGGTGACAGATACGCAGTATTTT.

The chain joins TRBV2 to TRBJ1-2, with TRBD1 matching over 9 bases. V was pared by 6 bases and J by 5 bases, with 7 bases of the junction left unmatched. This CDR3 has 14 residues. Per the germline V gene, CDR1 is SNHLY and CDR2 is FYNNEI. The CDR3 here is CASRGGQGRYGYTF. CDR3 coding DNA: TGTGCCAGCAGGGGGGGACAGGGAAGATATGGCTACACCTTC.

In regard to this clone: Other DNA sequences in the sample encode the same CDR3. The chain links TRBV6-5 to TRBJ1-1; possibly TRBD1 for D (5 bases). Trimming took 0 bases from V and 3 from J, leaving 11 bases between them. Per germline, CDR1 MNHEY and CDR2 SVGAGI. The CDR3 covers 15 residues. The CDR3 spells CASSYSPGGDTEAFF. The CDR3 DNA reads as TGTGCCAGCAGTTACTCCCCCGGGGGAGACACTGAAGCTTTCTTT.

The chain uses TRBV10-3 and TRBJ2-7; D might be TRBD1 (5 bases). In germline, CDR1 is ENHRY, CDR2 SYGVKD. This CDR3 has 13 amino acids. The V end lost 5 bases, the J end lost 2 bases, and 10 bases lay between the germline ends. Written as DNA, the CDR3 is TGTGCCATCAGTCTAGGGGTCCCCTACGAGCAGTACTTC. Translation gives CAISLGVPYEQYF.

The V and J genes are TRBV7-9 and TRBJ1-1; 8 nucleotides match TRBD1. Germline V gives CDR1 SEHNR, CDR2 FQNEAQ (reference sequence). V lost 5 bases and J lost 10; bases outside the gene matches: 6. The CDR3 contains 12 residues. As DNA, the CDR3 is TGTGCCAGCAGCACCGGGACAGGCCGAGCTTTCTTT. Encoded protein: CASSTGTGRAFF.

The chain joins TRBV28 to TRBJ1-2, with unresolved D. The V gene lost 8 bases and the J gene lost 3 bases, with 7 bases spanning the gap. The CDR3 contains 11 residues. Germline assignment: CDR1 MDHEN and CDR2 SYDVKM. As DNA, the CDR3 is TGTGCCAGCTCCGGATACTATGGCTACACCTTC. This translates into CASSGYYGYTF.

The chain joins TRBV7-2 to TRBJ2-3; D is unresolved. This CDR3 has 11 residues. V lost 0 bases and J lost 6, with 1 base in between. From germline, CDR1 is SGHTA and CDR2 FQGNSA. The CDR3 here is CASSLADTQYF. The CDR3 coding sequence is TGTGCCAGCAGCTTAGCCGATACGCAGTATTTT.

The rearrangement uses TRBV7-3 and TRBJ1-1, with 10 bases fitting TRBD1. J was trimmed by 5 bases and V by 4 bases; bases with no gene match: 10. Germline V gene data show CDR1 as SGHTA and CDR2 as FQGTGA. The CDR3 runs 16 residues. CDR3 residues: CASSSGPTGGGTEAFF. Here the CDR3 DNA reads TGTGCCAGCAGCTCAGGACCGACAGGGGGCGGAACTGAAGCTTTCTTT. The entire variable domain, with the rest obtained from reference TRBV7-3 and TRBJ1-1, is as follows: GAGVSQTPSNKVTEKGKYVELRCDPISGHTALYWYRQSLGQGPEFLIYFQGTGAADDSGLPNDRFFAVRPEGSVSTLKIQRTERGDSAVYLCASSSGPTGGGTEAFFGQGTRLTVV.

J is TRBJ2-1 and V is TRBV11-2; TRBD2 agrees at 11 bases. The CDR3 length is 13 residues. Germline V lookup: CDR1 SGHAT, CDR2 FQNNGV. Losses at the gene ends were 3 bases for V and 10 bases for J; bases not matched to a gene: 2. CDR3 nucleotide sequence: TGTGCCAGCAGCTTCGTAGCGGGAGGGGAGCAGTTCTTC. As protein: CASSFVAGGEQFF.

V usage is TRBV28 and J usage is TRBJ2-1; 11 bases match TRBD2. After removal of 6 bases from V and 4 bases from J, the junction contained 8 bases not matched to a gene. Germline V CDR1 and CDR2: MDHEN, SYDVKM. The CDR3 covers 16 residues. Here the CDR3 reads CASSQGTSGGYNEQFF. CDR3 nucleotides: TGTGCCAGCAGCCAGGGGACTAGCGGAGGATACAATGAGCAGTTCTTC.

The CDR3 spells CAISPGQGWGEQYF. DNA for the CDR3: TGTGCCATCAGCCCGGGACAGGGGTGGGGCGAGCAGTACTTC. The rearrangement uses TRBV10-3 and TRBJ2-7; 10 positions match TRBD1. The CDR3 runs to 14 residues. Germline V gene sequence: CDR1 ENHRY, CDR2 SYGVKD. V lost 6 bases, J lost 6 bases, and 8 bases stayed unmatched.